Sequencing of this T cell receptor (beta chain) was carried out in a study of vaccination effects on CD4 cells after COVID-19 (dated by TCRdb to between 2021 and 2023). Regarding the study in general: The ViraFEST assay stimulated PBMC with viral peptide pools and then used TCR sequencing to identify antigen-specific CD4+ T cell clonotypes by expansion. Three convalescent patients were sampled early (day +14) and late (day +241, +227, +161 respectively) after vaccination. Across the study, the median time from the second dose to post-vaccine sampling was 72 days (range 14 to 241). Roughly 2.1 million PBMC per well were cultured in IMDM with roughly 5% human AB serum, about 9.4 IU/ml IL-2 and gentamicin, plus 10 ug/ml peptides. In both COVID-19 convalescent patients and infection-naive vaccine recipients, the study compared SARS-CoV-2 spike-specific CD4+ TCR repertoires from before mRNA vaccination with those from after it. The full study included some 10 COVID-19 convalescent patients and a few SARS-CoV-2-naive healthy vaccine recipients. Cultures from other donors in the study were sequenced using the Oncomine TCR Beta short-read assay on an Illumina iSeq 100. The study at large found these results: In convalescent patients, the post-vaccine spike-reactive repertoire consisted mainly of new vaccine-induced clones, largely distinct from infection-induced clones. The study was limited by a small number of convalescent patients, and early post-infection timepoints were lacking. Clones induced by infection and clones induced by vaccination both contracted markedly at late timepoints after vaccination, which fits with T cell responses waning over time.

Library prep was done by the immunoSEQ multiplex PCR assay. TCR beta CDR3 sequencing was performed on DNA from the cultured, isolated CD4+ T cells. Per the original workflow: The analysis removed non-productive TCR sequences, trimmed reads to the CDR3 region, and retained only CDR3s that were 7 or more amino acids long. Antigen-specific clonotypes were identified using the MANAFEST web app by comparison of expansion in peptide wells against reference cultures. To be called positive, a clone needed expansion at FDR<0.05 compared with the reference and with all other wells, an odds ratio greater than 5, and a frequency greater than 0.1% in two replicate wells. A clonotype was called cross-reactive if it was significantly expanded both in SARS-CoV-2 spike wells and in at least one common cold coronavirus spike condition. CDR3 similarity was assessed by Levenshtein distance using the stringdist R package, and unrooted trees were constructed with ape in R 3.6.1. This is the immuneACCESS table as TCRdb keeps it, with only in-frame sequences that have V and J called. A part of the clones is gone; compared with another copy, unresolved V genes explain less than half, and the rest is unexplained. V and J calls and clone size are given by that table; D and trimming were obtained from the DNA. This sample comprises 45,000 to 55,000 clones, about four fifths of them detected only once. Of the sample, under 5.5% falls within the top ten clones.

In regard to this clone: Its binding antigen is unknown. Per-nucleotide qualities are absent, and no much larger clonotype sits a single base away.

The CDR3 covers 15 residues, taking in both the cysteine and the phenylalanine. Left in the record is the CDR3 DNA by itself, 45 bases read in frame from the first base. Reading the germline V gene gives CDR1 MGHRA and CDR2 YSYEKL. The germline V and J ends show losses of 3 bases and 5 bases respectively, and no gene match explains 4 bases of the junction. After less than 13 days of culture, CD4+ T cells were isolated with the EasySep CD4+ T cell isolation kit. PCR-confirmed SARS-CoV-2 infection had occurred in convalescent patients between March and December 2020, before the Alpha, Beta and Delta variants emerged in the United States. Each participant got two doses of an mRNA SARS-CoV-2 vaccine, either BNT162b2 or mRNA-1273. On days 3 and 7, half of the culture medium was replaced with fresh IL-2-containing medium. Each peptide stimulation condition was cultured in triplicate wells unless otherwise noted. PBMC were separated from whole blood using Ficoll-Paque Plus gradient centrifugation and were then either cryopreserved at -140C or used fresh. The QIAamp micro DNA kit was used to extract genomic DNA from the cultured CD4+ T cells.

The rearrangement combines TRBV4-1 with TRBJ2-1; a stretch of 10 junction bases matches TRBD2. The TCR sequence derives from a human donor who had a prior SARS-CoV-2 infection. Sequencing used CD4+ T cells from PBMCs cultured without peptide, obtained after COVID-19 vaccination. The CDR3 in this case is CASSHPGLADNEQFF. The DNA sequence reads TGCGCCAGCAGCCACCCCGGACTAGCGGACAATGAGCAGTTCTTC.